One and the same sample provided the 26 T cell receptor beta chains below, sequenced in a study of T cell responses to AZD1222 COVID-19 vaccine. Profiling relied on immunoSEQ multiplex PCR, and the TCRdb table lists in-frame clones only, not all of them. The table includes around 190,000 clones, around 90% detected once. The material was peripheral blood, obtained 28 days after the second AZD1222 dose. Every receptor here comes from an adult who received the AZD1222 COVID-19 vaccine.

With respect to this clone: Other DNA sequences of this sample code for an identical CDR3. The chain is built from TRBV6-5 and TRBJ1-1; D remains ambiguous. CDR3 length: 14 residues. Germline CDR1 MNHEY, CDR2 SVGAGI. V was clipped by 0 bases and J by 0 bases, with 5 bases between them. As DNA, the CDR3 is TGTGCCAGCAGTTACTCGGCAGTGAACACTGAAGCTTTCTTT. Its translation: CASSYSAVNTEAFF.

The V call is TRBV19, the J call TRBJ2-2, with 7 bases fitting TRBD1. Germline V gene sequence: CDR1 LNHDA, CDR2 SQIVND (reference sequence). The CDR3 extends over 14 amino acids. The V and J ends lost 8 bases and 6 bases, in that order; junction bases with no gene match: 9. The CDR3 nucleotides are TGTGCCAGTGACTCTCGGGACAGACCCGGGGAGCTGTTTTTT. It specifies CASDSRDRPGELFF.

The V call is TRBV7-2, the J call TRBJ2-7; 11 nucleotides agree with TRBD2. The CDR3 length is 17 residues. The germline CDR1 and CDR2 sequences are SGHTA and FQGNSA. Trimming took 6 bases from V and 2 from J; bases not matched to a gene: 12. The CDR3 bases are TGTGCCAGCAGTCGTACCTCTAGCGGGGGGCAACCCTACGAGCAGTACTTC. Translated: CASSRTSSGGQPYEQYF. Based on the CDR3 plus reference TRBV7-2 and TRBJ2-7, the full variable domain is GAGVSQSPSNKVTEKGKDVELRCDPISGHTALYWYRQSLGQGLEFLIYFQGNSAPDKSGLPSDRFSAERTGGSVSTLTIQRTQQEDSAVYLCASSRTSSGGQPYEQYFGPGTRLTVT.

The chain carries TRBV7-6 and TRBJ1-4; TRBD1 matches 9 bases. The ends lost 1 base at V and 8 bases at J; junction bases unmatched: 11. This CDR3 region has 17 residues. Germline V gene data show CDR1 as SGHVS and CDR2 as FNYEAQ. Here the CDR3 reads CASSLVGSDRGSEKLFF. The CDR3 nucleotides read TGTGCCAGCAGCTTAGTAGGTTCGGACAGGGGCAGCGAAAAACTGTTTTTT.

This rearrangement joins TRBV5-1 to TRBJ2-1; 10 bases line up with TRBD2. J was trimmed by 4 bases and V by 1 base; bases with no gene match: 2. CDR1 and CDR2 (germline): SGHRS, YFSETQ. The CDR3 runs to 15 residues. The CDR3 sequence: CASSLSGGDYNEQFF. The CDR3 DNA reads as TGCGCCAGCAGCTTGAGCGGGGGGGATTACAATGAGCAGTTCTTC.

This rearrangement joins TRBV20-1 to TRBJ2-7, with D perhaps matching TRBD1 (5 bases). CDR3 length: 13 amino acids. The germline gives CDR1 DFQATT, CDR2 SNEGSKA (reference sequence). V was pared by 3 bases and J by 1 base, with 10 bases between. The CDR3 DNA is TGCAGTGCTAGTGGACATGTATCCTACGAGCAGTACTTC. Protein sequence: CSASGHVSYEQYF.

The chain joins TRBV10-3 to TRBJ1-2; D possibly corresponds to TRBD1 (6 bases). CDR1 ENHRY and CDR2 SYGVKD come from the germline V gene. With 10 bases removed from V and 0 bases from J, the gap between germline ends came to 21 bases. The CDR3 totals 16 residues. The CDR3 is CATYPGVPIPNYGYTF. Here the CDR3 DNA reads TGTGCCACCTACCCAGGGGTTCCTATACCTAACTATGGCTACACCTTC.

The CDR3 protein is CASSVGASGGAEETQYF. CDR3 DNA sequence: TGTGCCAGCAGCGTAGGGGCTAGCGGGGGGGCGGAGGAGACCCAGTACTTC. The chain has TRBV9 and TRBJ2-5; 12 nucleotides line up with TRBD2. V lost 0 bases and J lost 5; bases outside the gene matches: 8. The CDR3 spans 17 residues. Germline CDR1 and CDR2: SGDLS and YYNGEE.

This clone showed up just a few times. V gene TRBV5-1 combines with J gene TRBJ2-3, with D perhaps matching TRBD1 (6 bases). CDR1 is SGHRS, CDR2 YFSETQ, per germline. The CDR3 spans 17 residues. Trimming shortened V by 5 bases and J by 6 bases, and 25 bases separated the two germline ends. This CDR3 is CASRPLGAGTSLDTQYF. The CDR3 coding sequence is TGCGCCAGCAGGCCGTTGGGGGCCGGGACATCATTGGATACGCAGTATTTT.

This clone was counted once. DNA for the CDR3: TGCAGCGTTGAGTCTAAGGGCCACGGCTACACCTTC. This codes for CSVESKGHGYTF. The genes are TRBV29-1 and TRBJ1-2; D gene ambiguous. Germline V gene sequence: CDR1 SQVTM, CDR2 ANQGSEA. V lost 3 bases to trimming and J lost 8 bases, with 13 bases between them. The CDR3 consists of 12 residues.

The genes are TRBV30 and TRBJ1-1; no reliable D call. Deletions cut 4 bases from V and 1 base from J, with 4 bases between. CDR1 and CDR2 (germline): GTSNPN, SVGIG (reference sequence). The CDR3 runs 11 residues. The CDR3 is CAWNENTEAFF. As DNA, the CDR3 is TGTGCCTGGAACGAGAACACTGAAGCTTTCTTT.

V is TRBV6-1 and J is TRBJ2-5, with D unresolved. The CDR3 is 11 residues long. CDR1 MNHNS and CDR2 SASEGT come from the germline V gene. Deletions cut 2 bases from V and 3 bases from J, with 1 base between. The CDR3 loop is CASSEKETQYF. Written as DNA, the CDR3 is TGTGCCAGCAGTGAAAAAGAGACCCAGTACTTC.

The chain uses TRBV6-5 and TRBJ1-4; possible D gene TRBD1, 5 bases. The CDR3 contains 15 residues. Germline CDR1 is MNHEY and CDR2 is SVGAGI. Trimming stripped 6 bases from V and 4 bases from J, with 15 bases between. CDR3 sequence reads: CASRRGGANNEKLFF. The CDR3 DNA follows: TGTGCCAGCAGAAGGGGAGGTGCCAATAATGAAAAACTGTTTTTT.

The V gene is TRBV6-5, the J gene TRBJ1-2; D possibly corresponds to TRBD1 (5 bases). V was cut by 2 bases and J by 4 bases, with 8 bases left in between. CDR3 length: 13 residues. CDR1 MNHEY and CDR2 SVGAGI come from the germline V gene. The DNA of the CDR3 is TGTGCCAGCAGTTACGACAGACGCTATGGCTACACCTTC. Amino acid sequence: CASSYDRRYGYTF.

DNA of the CDR3: TGTGCCAGCAGCTCAATAGACAGGGGATACGAGCAGTACTTC. Translating it yields CASSSIDRGYEQYF. The chain carries TRBV5-6 and TRBJ2-7, with 8 bases lining up with TRBD1. Germline lookup yields CDR1 SGHDT and CDR2 YYEEEE. V gave up 3 bases and J gave up 4 bases; unmatched junction bases: 6. CDR3 size: 14 residues.

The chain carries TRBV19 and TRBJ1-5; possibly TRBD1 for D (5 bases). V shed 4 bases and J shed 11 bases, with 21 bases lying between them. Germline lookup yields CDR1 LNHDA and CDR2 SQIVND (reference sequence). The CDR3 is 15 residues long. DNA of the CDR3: TGTGCCAGTAGTACCACGGGTCAGGGAGGTTTGGCCCAGCATTTT. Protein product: CASSTTGQGGLAQHF.

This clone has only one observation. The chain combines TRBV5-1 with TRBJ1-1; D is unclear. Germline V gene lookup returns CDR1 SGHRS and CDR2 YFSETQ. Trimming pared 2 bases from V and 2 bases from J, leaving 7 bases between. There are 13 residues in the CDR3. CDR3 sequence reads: CASSFRVNTEAFF. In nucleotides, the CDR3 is TGCGCCAGCAGCTTCCGAGTTAACACTGAAGCTTTCTTT.

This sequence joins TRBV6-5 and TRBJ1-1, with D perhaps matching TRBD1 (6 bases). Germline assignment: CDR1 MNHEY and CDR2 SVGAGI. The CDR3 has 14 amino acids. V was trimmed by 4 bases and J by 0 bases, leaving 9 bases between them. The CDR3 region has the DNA TGTGCCAGCAGTTTGAGGGGGATGAACACTGAAGCTTTCTTT. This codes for CASSLRGMNTEAFF.

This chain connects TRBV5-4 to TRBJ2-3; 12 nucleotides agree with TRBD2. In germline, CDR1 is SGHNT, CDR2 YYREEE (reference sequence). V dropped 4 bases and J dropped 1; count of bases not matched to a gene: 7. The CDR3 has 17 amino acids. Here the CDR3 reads CASSVDPSGGGTDTQYF. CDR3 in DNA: TGTGCCAGCAGCGTGGACCCTAGCGGGGGGGGCACAGATACGCAGTATTTT.

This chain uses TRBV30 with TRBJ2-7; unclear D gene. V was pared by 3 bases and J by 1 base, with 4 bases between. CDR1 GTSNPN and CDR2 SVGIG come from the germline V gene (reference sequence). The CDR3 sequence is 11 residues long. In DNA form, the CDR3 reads TGTGCCTGGAGGGAGTCCTACGAGCAGTACTTC. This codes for CAWRESYEQYF.

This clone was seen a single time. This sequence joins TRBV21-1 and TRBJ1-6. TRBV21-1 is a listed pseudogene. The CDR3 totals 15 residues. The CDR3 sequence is CASSNLDGYNSPLHF. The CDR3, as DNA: TGTGCCAGCAGCAACTTGGACGGCTATAATTCACCCCTCCACTTT.

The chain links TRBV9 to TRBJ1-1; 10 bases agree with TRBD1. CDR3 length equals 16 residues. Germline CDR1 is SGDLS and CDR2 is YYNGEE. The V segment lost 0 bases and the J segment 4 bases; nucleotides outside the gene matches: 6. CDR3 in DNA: TGTGCCAGCAGCGTAGATATGGGACAGGGGCCCACTGAAGCTTTCTTT. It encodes CASSVDMGQGPTEAFF.

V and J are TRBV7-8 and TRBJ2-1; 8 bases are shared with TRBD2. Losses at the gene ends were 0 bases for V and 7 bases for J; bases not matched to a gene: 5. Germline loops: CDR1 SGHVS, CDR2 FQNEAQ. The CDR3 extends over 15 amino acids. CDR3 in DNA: TGTGCCAGCAGCTTAGCCGGGGGGGCCGGAAATGAGCAGTTCTTC. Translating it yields CASSLAGGAGNEQFF.

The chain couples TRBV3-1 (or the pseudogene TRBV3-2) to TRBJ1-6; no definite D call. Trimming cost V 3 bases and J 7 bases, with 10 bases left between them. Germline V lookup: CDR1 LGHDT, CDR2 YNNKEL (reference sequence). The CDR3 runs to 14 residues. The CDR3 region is CASSHRSENSPLHF. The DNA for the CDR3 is TGTGCCAGCAGCCATAGGTCAGAAAATTCACCCCTCCACTTT.

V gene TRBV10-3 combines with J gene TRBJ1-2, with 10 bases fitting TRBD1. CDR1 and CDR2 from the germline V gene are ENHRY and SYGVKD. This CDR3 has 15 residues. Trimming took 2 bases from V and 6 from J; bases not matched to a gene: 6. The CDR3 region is CAISEHGQGVNGYTF. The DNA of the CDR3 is TGTGCCATCAGTGAGCACGGACAGGGGGTTAATGGCTACACCTTC.

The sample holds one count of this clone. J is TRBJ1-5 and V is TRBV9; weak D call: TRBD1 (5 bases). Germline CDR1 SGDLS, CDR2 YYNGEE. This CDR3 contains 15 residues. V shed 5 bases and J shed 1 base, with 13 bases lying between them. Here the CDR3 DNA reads TGTGCCAGCAGTCGGGGGGACGGAAGCAATCAGCCCCAGCATTTT. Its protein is CASSRGDGSNQPQHF. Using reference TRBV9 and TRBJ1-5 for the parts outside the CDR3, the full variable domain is DSGVTQTPKHLITATGQRVTLRCSPRSGDLSVYWYQQSLDQGLQFLIQYYNGEERAKGNILERFSAQQFPDLHSELNLSSLELGDSALYFCASSRGDGSNQPQHFGDGTRLSIL.